The rows below give T cell receptor beta chains drawn from one sample of a study of T cell changes during pregnancy in multiple sclerosis. Clones were sequenced by immunoSEQ multiplex PCR, and TCRdb holds only the in-frame ones, with some missing. Of fewer than 65,000 clones in the sample, approximately 94% are singletons; the top ten hold around 0.3%. Sequencing used CD4+ T cells from peripheral blood mononuclear cells, obtained in the third trimester of pregnancy. The receptors here all came from a female donor with multiple sclerosis, enrolled in a pregnancy study. Both conserved end residues are part of each CDR3.

V	J	CDR3
TRBV6-1	TRBJ2-3	CASRAGGQGDTQYF
TRBV28	TRBJ2-1	CASSASGTNEQFF
TRBV29-1	TRBJ2-3	CSVKDRGLTDTQYF
TRBV5-1	TRBJ1-1	CASSSRAGAPEAFF
TRBV7-9	TRBJ2-1	CASSLRGAGEVPEQFF
TRBV11-3	TRBJ2-7	CASSPREVEQYF
TRBV11-2	TRBJ1-1	CASSLQQRNTEAFF
TRBV2	TRBJ2-5	CASNRGTGAETQYF
TRBV18	TRBJ2-2	CASSPTRTGDTGELFF
TRBV15	TRBJ1-5	CATSRGWGGNNQPQHF
TRBV27	TRBJ1-1	CASSLGQAGVNTEAFF
TRBV27	TRBJ2-2	CASSPVASGVNTGELFF
TRBV19	TRBJ1-1	CASSIQMNTEAFF
TRBV28	TRBJ1-5	CASSFVGTGGSNQPQHF
TRBV2	TRBJ2-6	CASKFGQGASSGANVLTF
TRBV9	TRBJ2-3	CASSVGRGNQRGDTQYF
TRBV19	TRBJ2-1	CASSSLAWSPEQFF
TRBV5-1	TRBJ1-1	CASSLGGDTEAFF
TRBV6-1	TRBJ2-3	CASSEVGANTQYF
TRBV18	TRBJ2-1	CASSPQAGGRNEQFF
TRBV28	TRBJ2-1	CASNRLAAYNEQFF
TRBV18	TRBJ2-1	CARHRPQDSSYNEQFF
TRBV7-3	TRBJ2-5	CASSLKRGETQYF
TRBV7-2	TRBJ1-6	CASSFGSYNSPLHF
TRBV7-8	TRBJ1-4	CASSLDFPGMGEKLFF
TRBV5-6	TRBJ2-5	CASSRGPVEETQYF
TRBV19	TRBJ1-6	CASSLDTINSPLHF
TRBV5-1	TRBJ2-3	CASSLEGGAQGTDTQYF
TRBV7-8	TRBJ2-3	CASSPLAVNTDTQYF
TRBV6-5	TRBJ2-2	CASSSAGQGNTGELFF
TRBV2	TRBJ2-7	CASSLREDHEQYF
TRBV7-9	TRBJ2-1	CAGNRGPATSGGYNEQFF
TRBV29-1	TRBJ1-2	CIGGNSRDRVNYGYTF
TRBV6-1	TRBJ2-4	CASTTGQGAIYF
TRBV28	TRBJ1-2	CASSLRGQTSNYGYTF
TRBV21-1	TRBJ1-5	CASSKERDRADQPQHF
TRBV5-1	TRBJ1-1	CASSLGRRLMNTEAFF
TRBV23-1	TRBJ2-1	CASSQSDFGRGAGNEQFF
TRBV2	TRBJ1-1	CASSEVVANTEAFF
TRBV19	TRBJ1-4	CASSIVKQEKLFF
TRBV6-4	TRBJ2-1	CASRIKPGQGYNEQFF
TRBV5-1	TRBJ2-7	CASSFLPTGSISSYEQYF